Sequencing of this T cell receptor beta chain was carried out in a study of T cells in Graves' hyperthyroidism and ophthalmopathy. Researchers amplified the TCR beta CDR3 regions from RNA transcripts. The HTBI set primed first-round TCR CDR3 RT-PCR. Using its own MiXCR run on the multiplex PCR reads, TCRdb lists one record per CDR3 protein. The sample yields hundreds of thousands of distinct CDR3 sequences, about 45% seen once. This clonotype appeared many times. The antigen is undetermined. General study points: Most clonotypes expanded in the thyroid (above 0.001) were also present in blood. Ophthalmopathy was predicted by the model a median of around 5.9 months ahead of onset. In the analysis, a 13 V-J model separated ophthalmopathy from stable hyperthyroidism.

CDR3 size: 16 residues. CDR1 and CDR2 from the germline V gene are ENHRY and SYGVKD. V lost 0 bases and J lost 3, with 15 bases in between. The TCR was taken from an adult man with Graves' disease, either hyperthyroidism or ophthalmopathy (not recorded which). This chain links TRBV10-3 with TRBJ2-7; a possible D gene is TRBD2 (6 bases). The sequencing sample was made of peripheral blood or thyroid tissue (not recorded which). The CDR3 reads CAISESGDFGGYEQYF. The CDR3 DNA follows: TGTGCCATCAGTGAGTCTGGGGACTTTGGGGGCTACGAGCAGTACTTC.